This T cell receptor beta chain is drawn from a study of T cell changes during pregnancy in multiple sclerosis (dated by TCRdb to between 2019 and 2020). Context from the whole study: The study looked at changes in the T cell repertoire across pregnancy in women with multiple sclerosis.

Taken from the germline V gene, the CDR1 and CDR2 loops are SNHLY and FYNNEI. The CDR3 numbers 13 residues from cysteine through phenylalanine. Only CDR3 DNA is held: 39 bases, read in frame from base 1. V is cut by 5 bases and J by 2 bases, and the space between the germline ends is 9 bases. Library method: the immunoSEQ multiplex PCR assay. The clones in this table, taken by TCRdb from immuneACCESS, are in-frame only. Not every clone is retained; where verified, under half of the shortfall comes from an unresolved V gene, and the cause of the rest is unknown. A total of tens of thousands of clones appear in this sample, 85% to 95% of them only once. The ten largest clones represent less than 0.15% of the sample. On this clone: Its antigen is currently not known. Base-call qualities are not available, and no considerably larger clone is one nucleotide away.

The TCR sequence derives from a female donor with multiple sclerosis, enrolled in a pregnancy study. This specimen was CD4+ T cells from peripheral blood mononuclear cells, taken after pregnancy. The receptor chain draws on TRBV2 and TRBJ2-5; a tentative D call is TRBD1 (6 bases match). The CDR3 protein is CASSPGTQETQYF. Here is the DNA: TGTGCCAGCAGTCCCGGGACACAAGAGACCCAGTACTTC.